This note documents a single TCR beta chain sequence. Antigen specificity is unknown. This entry comes from a study of blood T cells in healthy people across ages. Study-level findings and limits: Higher naive T cell percentage went strongly together with higher TCR beta diversity.

Sample-barcoded 5' priming and a J-beta primer mix drove a second PCR of roughly 7 to 11 cycles. Tagging of each cDNA molecule was performed by a template-switch adaptor with 12 random nucleotides. Via MiXCR, TCRdb re-called the 5' RACE reads, giving one row per CDR3 protein. The table records 1.4 million to 1.5 million distinct CDR3 sequences, roughly 40% of them present only once. V was pared by 5 bases and J by 6 bases, with 14 bases of the junction left unmatched. Germline values: CDR1 SGHTA, CDR2 FQGNSA. This CDR3 is built from 17 residues. The genes are TRBV7-2 and TRBJ2-1; 9 bases line up with TRBD2. The sample was blood. This TCR was sampled from a woman in her late teens or twenties in good health. The DNA of the CDR3 is TGTGCCAGCAGCAAGGGGCGGCCAGCGGGAGGAACCAATGAGCAGTTCTTC. Translation: CASSKGRPAGGTNEQFF.